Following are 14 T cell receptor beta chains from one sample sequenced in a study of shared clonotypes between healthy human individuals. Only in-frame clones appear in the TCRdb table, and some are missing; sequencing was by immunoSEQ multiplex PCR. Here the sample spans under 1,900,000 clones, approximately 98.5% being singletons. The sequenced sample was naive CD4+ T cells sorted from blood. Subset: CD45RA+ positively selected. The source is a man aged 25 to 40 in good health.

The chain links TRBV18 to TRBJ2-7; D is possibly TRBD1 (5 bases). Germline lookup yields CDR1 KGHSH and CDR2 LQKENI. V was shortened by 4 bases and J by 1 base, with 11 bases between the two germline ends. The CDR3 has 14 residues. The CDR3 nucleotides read TGTGCCAGCTCACGTCTGCCAGGGTCCTACGAGCAGTACTTC. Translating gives CASSRLPGSYEQYF.

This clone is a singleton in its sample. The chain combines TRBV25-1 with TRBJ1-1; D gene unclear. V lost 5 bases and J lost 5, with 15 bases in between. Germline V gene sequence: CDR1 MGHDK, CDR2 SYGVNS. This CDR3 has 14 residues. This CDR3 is CASSQSGQGTEAFF. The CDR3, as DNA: TGTGCCAGCAGTCAAAGTGGGCAAGGGACTGAAGCTTTCTTT.

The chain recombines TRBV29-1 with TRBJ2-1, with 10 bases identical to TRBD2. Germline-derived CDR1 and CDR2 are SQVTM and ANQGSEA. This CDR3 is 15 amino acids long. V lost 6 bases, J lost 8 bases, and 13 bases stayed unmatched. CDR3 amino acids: CSVARLAGRNDEQFF. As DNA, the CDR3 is TGCAGCGTCGCCAGACTAGCGGGCCGCAACGATGAGCAGTTCTTC.

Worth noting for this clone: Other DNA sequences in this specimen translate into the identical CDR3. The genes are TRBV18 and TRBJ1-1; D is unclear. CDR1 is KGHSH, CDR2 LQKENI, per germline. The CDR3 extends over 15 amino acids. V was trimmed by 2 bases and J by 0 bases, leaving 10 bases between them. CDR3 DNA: TGTGCCAGCTCACCAGGGCGGACTATGAACACTGAAGCTTTCTTT. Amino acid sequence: CASSPGRTMNTEAFF.

CDR3 residues: CASSLVAGVTYNEQFF. Written as DNA, the CDR3 is TGTGCCAGCAGCTTGGTAGCGGGAGTCACCTACAATGAGCAGTTCTTC. This chain uses TRBV5-8 with TRBJ2-1; TRBD2 matches at 9 bases. The CDR3 sequence is 16 residues long. The germline CDR1 and CDR2 sequences are SGHTS and YDEGEE. The ends lost 0 bases at V and 2 bases at J; junction bases unmatched: 3.

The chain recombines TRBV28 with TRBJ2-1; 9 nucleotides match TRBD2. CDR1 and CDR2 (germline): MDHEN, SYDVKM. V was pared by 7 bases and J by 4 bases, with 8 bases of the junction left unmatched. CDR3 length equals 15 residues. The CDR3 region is CASTFRLAGYNEQFF. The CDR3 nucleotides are TGTGCCAGCACATTCAGGCTAGCGGGATACAATGAGCAGTTCTTC.

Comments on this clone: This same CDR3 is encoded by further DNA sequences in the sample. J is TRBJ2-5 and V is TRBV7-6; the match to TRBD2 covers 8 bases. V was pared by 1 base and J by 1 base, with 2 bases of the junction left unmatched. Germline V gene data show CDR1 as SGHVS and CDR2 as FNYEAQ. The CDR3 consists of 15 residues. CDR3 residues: CASSLGTSGQETQYF. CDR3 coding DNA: TGTGCCAGCAGCTTAGGAACTAGCGGCCAAGAGACCCAGTACTTC.

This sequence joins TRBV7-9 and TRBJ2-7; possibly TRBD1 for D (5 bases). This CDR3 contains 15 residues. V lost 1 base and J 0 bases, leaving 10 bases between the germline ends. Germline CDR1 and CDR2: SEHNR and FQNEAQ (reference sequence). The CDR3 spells CASSLVPQVSYEQYF. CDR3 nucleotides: TGTGCCAGCAGCTTAGTGCCACAGGTCTCCTACGAGCAGTACTTC.

The CDR3 DNA follows: TGTGCCAGCAGTGGGCAGGGGACGGTTATGAACACTGAAGCTTTCTTT. This codes for CASSGQGTVMNTEAFF. The chain joins TRBV2 to TRBJ1-1; tentative D call: TRBD1 (6 bases). CDR3 length: 16 amino acids. Germline CDR1 reads SNHLY; CDR2 reads FYNNEI. Trimming pared 4 bases from V and 0 bases from J, leaving 15 bases between.

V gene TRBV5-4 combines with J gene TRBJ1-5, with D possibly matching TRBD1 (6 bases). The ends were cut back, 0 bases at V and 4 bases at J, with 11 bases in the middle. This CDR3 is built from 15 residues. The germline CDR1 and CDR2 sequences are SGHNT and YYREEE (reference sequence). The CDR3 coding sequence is TGTGCCAGCAGCTTGGGGGGGCCGGGAAATCAGCCCCAGCATTTT. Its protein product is CASSLGGPGNQPQHF.

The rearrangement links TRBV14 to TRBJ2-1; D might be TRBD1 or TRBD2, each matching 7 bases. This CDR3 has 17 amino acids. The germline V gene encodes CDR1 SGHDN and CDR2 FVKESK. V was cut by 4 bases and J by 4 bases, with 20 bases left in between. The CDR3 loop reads CASSPRGTTHSYNEQFF. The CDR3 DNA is TGTGCCAGCAGCCCCAGGGGGACTACCCACTCATACAATGAGCAGTTCTTC.

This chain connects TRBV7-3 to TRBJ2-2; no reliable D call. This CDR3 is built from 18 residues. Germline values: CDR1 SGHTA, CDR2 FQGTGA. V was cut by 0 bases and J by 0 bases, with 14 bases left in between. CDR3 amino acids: CASSLTEWAGANTGELFF. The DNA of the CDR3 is TGTGCCAGCAGCTTAACGGAGTGGGCAGGAGCGAACACCGGGGAGCTGTTTTTT.

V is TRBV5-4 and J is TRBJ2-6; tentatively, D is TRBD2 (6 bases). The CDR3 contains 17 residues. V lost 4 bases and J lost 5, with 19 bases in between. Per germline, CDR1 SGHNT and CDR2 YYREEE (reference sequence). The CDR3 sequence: CASSRDRDSHRANVLTF. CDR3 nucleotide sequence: TGTGCCAGCAGCAGAGACCGGGACTCCCATCGGGCCAACGTCCTGACTTTC.

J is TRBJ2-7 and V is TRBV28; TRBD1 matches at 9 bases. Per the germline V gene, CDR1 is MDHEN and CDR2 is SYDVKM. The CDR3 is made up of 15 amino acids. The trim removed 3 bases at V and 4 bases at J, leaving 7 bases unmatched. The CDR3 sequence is CASSFATGGRYEQYF. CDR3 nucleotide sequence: TGTGCCAGCAGTTTTGCCACAGGGGGCAGGTACGAGCAGTACTTC.